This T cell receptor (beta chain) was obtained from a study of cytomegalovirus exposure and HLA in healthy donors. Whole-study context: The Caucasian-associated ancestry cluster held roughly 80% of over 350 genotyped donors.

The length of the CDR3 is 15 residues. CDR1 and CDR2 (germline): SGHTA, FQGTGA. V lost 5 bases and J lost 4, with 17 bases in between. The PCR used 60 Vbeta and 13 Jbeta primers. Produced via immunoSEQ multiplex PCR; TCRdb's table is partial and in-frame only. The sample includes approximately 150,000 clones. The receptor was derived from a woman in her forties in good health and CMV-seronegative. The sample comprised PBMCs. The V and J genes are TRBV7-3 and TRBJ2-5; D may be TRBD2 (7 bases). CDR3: CASSTGGGGRETQYF. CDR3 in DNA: TGTGCCAGCAGCACGGGGGGAGGGGGTCGAGAGACCCAGTACTTC.